At least ten counts were recorded for the clone carrying this T cell receptor beta chain. What it binds is unknown. The record originates from a study of human T cells and chemical hapten exposure. The study, taken as a whole, reports: Counts of TCRs expanded at PT1 correlated positively with patch test score. TCRs above 1 in 1000 frequency did not change with DPC sensitization. Because all patients had alopecia, their immune responses might differ from healthy ones.

Sample time point: patch test 2, 6 weeks after DPC sensitization. Treatment denoted: therapeutic diphenylcyclopropenone sensitization with weekly scalp DPC. Unique molecular identifiers were attached to individual cDNA molecules within the library. TCRdb re-derived calls from the RACE reads in MiXCR, one entry per CDR3 protein. The data contain 84,000 or so distinct CDR3 sequences, roughly a tenth of them singletons. The TCR originated in a woman aged 25 to 39 with alopecia areata. Some clones in this sample may be carry-over from other donors' samples. Sequences were derived from whole blood, sampled in connection with sensitization to the hapten diphenylcyclopropenone (DPC).

The CDR3 is CSVDSEAFF. CDR3 DNA sequence: TGCAGCGTTGACAGTGAAGCTTTCTTT. The chain uses TRBV29-1 and TRBJ1-1; D is unclear. This CDR3 has 9 residues. The V end was cut by 3 bases, the J end by 7 bases, with 3 bases between. CDR1 and CDR2 from the germline V gene are SQVTM and ANQGSEA.